A single sample gave rise to the 12 T cell receptor beta chains below, sequenced in a study of human T cells and chemical hapten exposure. The time point denotes: patch test 3, about 24 weeks after DPC sensitization. Treatment specified: therapeutic diphenylcyclopropenone sensitization with weekly scalp DPC. MiXCR, applied by TCRdb to the RACE reads, yields one record per CDR3 protein. The sample includes around 150,000 distinct CDR3 sequences, 25% to 30% of them seen just once. The material was whole blood, obtained in connection with sensitization to the hapten diphenylcyclopropenone (DPC). These receptors were obtained from a woman aged 18-29 years with alopecia areata. Some clones in this sample may be carry-over from other donors' samples.

V gene TRBV6-5 combines with J gene TRBJ2-5, with 10 bases that match TRBD2. With V trimmed by 2 bases and J by 5 bases, 8 bases remained unmatched. Looked up from germline, CDR1 is MNHEY and CDR2 is SVGAGI. This CDR3 has 16 residues. The CDR3 bases are TGTGCCAGCAGTTACCCCAGCGGGGGGGCCGGGGAGACCCAGTACTTC. Residues: CASSYPSGGAGETQYF.

This clonotype came up a few times. This chain links TRBV5-6 with TRBJ2-1; a weak D match, TRBD2 (5 bases). This CDR3 comprises 12 residues. Germline CDR1 SGHDT, CDR2 YYEEEE. Trimming took 1 base from V and 10 from J, leaving 9 bases between them. The DNA for the CDR3 is TGTGCCAGCAGCTTGTCCAGCGGCGAGCAGTTCTTC. It specifies CASSLSSGEQFF.

The CDR3 nucleotides are TGCGCCACAAATGACAGGGGGCCCACAGATACGCAGTATTTT. Its protein product is CATNDRGPTDTQYF. The J gene is TRBJ2-3, the V gene TRBV5-1; 10 bases map to TRBD1. Germline V gene sequence: CDR1 SGHRS, CDR2 YFSETQ. Unmatched junction bases numbered 6, after V lost 9 bases and J lost 2 bases. This CDR3 region has 14 residues.

This clonotype came up a few times. This chain uses TRBV20-1 with TRBJ2-2; weak D call: TRBD1 (5 bases). The CDR3 is 13 residues long. Trimming removed 4 bases from V and 4 bases from J, with 10 bases in between. Per the germline V gene, CDR1 is DFQATT and CDR2 is SNEGSKA (reference sequence). DNA for the CDR3: TGCAGTGCTAAGGGGCTCGGCACCGGGGAGCTGTTTTTT. This gives the protein CSAKGLGTGELFF.

Note on this clonotype: Being one base from a much bigger clone, this may be a read error. The V call is TRBV6-2 or TRBV6-3, the J call TRBJ2-6; D unresolved. CDR1 is MNHEY, CDR2 SVGEGT, per germline. The CDR3 is 14 amino acids. The CDR3 sequence is CASSVDSGVNVLTF. In nucleotides, the CDR3 is TGTGCCAGCAGCGTCGATTCTGGGGTCAACGTCCTGACTTTC.

The CDR3 region is CSVVPASYGYTF. The CDR3 DNA reads TGCAGCGTTGTCCCAGCGTCCTATGGCTACACCTTC. This chain connects TRBV29-1 to TRBJ1-2; no reliable D call. CDR3 size: 12 residues. Trimming took off 4 bases at V and 4 bases at J, with 10 bases between the two ends. Germline CDR1 and CDR2: SQVTM and ANQGSEA.

V gene TRBV2 combines with J gene TRBJ2-7; D unresolved. V dropped 10 bases and J dropped 2 bases, with 9 bases sitting between them. The CDR3 covers 11 residues. Germline-derived CDR1 and CDR2 are SNHLY and FYNNEI. CDR3 protein: CATGRAYEQYF. The DNA for the CDR3 is TGTGCCACCGGTAGGGCCTACGAGCAGTACTTC.

This chain joins TRBV27 and TRBJ2-7, with D possibly being TRBD2 (7 bases). With 4 bases removed from V and 2 bases from J, the gap between germline ends came to 12 bases. The CDR3 contains 14 residues. Germline V gene data show CDR1 as MNHEY and CDR2 as SMNVEV (reference sequence). CDR3 sequence: CASSWGGDTYEQYF. CDR3 DNA: TGTGCCAGCAGTTGGGGAGGGGACACCTACGAGCAGTACTTC.

The rearrangement links TRBV6-2 or TRBV6-3 to TRBJ1-2; D is ambiguous. CDR3 length equals 14 residues. Trimming removed 2 bases from V and 2 bases from J, with 9 bases in between. CDR1 and CDR2 from the germline V gene are MNHEY and SVGEGT. The CDR3: CASSYVGPNYGYTF. CDR3 nucleotide sequence: TGTGCCAGCAGTTACGTCGGACCGAACTATGGCTACACCTTC.

The rearrangement links TRBV4-2 to TRBJ2-1; perhaps TRBD2 as D (5 bases). This CDR3 has 14 amino acids. Trimming stripped 1 base from V and 4 bases from J, with 8 bases between. Germline V gene sequence: CDR1 LGHNA, CDR2 YNFKEQ. CDR3 loop: CASSQVRGYNEQFF. The CDR3 nucleotides read TGTGCCAGCAGCCAAGTACGGGGATACAATGAGCAGTTCTTC.

There are many counts of this clonotype. In DNA form, the CDR3 reads TGCAGCGTTGAAGCCCTAGCGGGAGAGGATGGCGAGCAGTACTTC. Amino acid sequence: CSVEALAGEDGEQYF. J is TRBJ2-7 and V is TRBV29-1; 10 positions agree with TRBD2. The CDR3 runs 15 residues. The V and J ends lost 1 base and 6 bases, in that order; junction bases with no gene match: 9. Germline lookup yields CDR1 SQVTM and CDR2 ANQGSEA.

This clonotype was recorded a few times. The chain links TRBV11-1 to TRBJ2-7; 9 bases match TRBD1. J lost 4 bases, V lost 4 bases, and 5 bases had no gene match. CDR3 size: 14 residues. CDR1 and CDR2 (germline): SGHAT, FQDESV (reference sequence). The CDR3 spells CASSSPQGAYEQYF. The DNA of the CDR3 is TGTGCCAGCAGCTCACCACAGGGGGCGTACGAGCAGTACTTC.